This TCR beta chain was profiled in a study of CD8 T cells in Susac syndrome. FACS enriched CD8+ TEMRA cells, while bulk CD8+ and CD4+ were negatively isolated. Random hexamers were used to reverse transcribe the RNA input (roughly 0.5 to 1 ug). Coverage of TCR beta CDR3 amplification by immunoSEQ multiplex PCR extended to 54 Vbeta and 13 Jbeta. Each CDR3 protein gets one entry after TCRdb re-called the immunoSEQ multiplex PCR reads with MiXCR. The data hold around 130,000 distinct CDR3 sequences, with around 96% observed a single time. The length of the CDR3 is 13 residues. V dropped 6 bases and J dropped 4 bases, with 13 bases sitting between them. CDR1 SGHTA and CDR2 FQGNSA come from the germline V gene.

The clonotype comes from a human donor in good health. The sequenced material came from CD4+ T cells from PBMCs. The chain combines TRBV7-2 with TRBJ2-7; D perhaps matches TRBD1 (5 bases). The DNA of the CDR3 is TGTGCCAGCAGGACGTGGGGCGGATACGAGCAGTACTTC. The encoded protein is CASRTWGGYEQYF. Filled out from reference TRBV7-2 and TRBJ2-7, the complete variable domain reads GAGVSQSPSNKVTEKGKDVELRCDPISGHTALYWYRQSLGQGLEFLIYFQGNSAPDKSGLPSDRFSAERTGGSVSTLTIQRTQQEDSAVYLCASRTWGGYEQYFGPGTRLTVT.